This TCR beta chain was sequenced during a study of shared clonotypes between healthy human individuals. Germline V CDR1 and CDR2: LGHNA, YSLEER. The CDR3 contains 15 residues. V lost 0 bases and J lost 7, with 12 bases in between. Assay used: immunoSEQ multiplex PCR; TCRdb lists only in-frame clones, some missing. The sample holds 1.5 million to 2.5 million clones, 85% to 95% seen once. CD8 cells classed as naive were CD45RO-negative and positively selected for CCR7, excluding terminally differentiated effector memory CD45RA+ cells. The chain has TRBV4-3 and TRBJ2-2, with D perhaps matching TRBD2 (5 bases). The TCR comes from a man younger than 35 in good health. Source material: naive CD8+ T cells sorted from blood. CDR3 residues: CASSQDTRADGELFF. For the CDR3, the DNA is TGCGCCAGCAGCCAAGATACGAGGGCGGACGGGGAGCTGTTTTTT.